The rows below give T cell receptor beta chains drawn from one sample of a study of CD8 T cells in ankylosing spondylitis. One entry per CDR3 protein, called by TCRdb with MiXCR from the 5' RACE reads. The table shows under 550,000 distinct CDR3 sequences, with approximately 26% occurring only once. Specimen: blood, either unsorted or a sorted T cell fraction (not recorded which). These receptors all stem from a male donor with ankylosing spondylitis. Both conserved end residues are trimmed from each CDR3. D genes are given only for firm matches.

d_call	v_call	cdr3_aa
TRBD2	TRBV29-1	SVVGRASGELF
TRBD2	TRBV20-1	SARTSGIRDTQY
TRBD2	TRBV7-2	ASSGGLAGGGTQY
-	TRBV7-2	ASSQQTGSETQY
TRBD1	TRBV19	ASSSPRTGYYGYT
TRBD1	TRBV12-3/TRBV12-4	ASSNTGVSNQPQH
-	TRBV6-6	ASLGINEQF
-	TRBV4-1	ASSPDNNEKLF
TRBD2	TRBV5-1	ASSRGLADDYTDTQY
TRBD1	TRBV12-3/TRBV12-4	ASSMGQGFIDYGYT
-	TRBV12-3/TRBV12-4	ASNIGEGITEAF
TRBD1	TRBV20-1	SAGGQGLPEAF
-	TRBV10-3	AITSSSSYNEQF
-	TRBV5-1	ASAGETNEKLF
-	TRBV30	AWTFAGGRNNSPLH
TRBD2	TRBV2	ASSSPNPSGRAPYEQY
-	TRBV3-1	ASSQAAGHDGYT
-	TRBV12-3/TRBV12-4	ASSFLGGNTGELF
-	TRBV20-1	SARADPLGSPLH
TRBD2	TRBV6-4	ASRDPLGYGGRAWTDTQY
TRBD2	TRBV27	ASSRGLAGGVQETQY
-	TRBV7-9	ASSPGPELTYNEQF
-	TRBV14	ASSQDNWGRGAYNSPLH
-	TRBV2	ASSDRQANTEAF
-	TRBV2	ASSVNSHGYETQY